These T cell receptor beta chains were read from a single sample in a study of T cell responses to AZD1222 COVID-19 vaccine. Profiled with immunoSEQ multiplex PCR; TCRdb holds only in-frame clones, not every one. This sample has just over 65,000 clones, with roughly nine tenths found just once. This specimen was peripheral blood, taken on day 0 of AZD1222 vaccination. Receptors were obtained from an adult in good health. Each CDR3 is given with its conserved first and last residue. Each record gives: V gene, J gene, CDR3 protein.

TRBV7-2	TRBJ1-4	CASSPYRGGEKLFF
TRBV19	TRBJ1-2	CASSPDRGRPNGYTF
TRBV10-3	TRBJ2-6	CAIRPRTATGSGANVLTF
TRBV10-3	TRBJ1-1	CAIRTDRNTEAFF
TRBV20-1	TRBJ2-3	CSASRRDTQYF
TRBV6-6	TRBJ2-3	CASSTATDTQYF
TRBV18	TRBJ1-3	CASSPAPGEPGNTIYF
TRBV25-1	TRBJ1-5	CASSGTGTPWGQPQHF
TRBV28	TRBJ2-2	CASSRGGANTGELFF
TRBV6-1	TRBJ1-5	CASSDPYRVSRNQPQHF
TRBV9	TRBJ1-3	CASSAGTIGNTIYF